What follows describes a single TCR beta chain. Its antigen target is currently unknown. Base quality data are lacking; no much larger clone is found one base away. The immunoSEQ Assay, a bias-controlled multiplex PCR, was used to amplify TCRbeta CDR3 regions from genomic DNA. In the authors' own workflow: Within the assay, amplification of reference gene primers was used to estimate how many nucleated cells each sample contained. To quantify the absolute abundance of each unique TCRbeta CDR3 rearrangement, sequence reads were collapsed and filtered. For each sample, productive Simpson clonality was calculated as the square root of Simpson's diversity index across productive rearrangements. TCRdb took over this immuneACCESS table, retaining in-frame rearrangements with V and J assigned. Such tables are incomplete; in checked studies, under half of the missing clones stem from an unresolved V gene, and the remainder is unexplained. From that table come the V and J calls and clone size; the DNA was used to work out D and trimming. Within this sample are approximately 190,000 clones, with 86% of them counted one time only. The top ten clonotypes cover approximately 25% of the sample.

At the junction V is shortened by 0 bases and J by 0 bases, with 9 bases in between. CDR1 and CDR2 are read off the germline V gene as MNHEY and SVGEGT. Measured from the cysteine to the phenylalanine, the CDR3 is 16 residues long. The retained sequence is limited to the CDR3, 48 bases, with the frame set at the first base. The sample is drawn from a study of blood T cell repertoires in COVID-19 (TCRdb year 2020). For the study in its entirety: ImmuneRACE Cohort 3 recovered participants were defined by two consecutive negative NP/OP PCR tests, healthcare professional clearance, or symptom resolution. The repertoires were released in a freely available public database meant as a resource for research on the immune response to SARS-CoV-2. The prospective study material was composed of cDNA or gDNA derived from T cells, B-cell-depleted T cells, or PBMCs. Where available, HLA class I and class II types were taken from metadata supplied by the sample provider and were not determined by assay-based typing. The samples were drawn from the first 160 participants of the ongoing ImmuneRACE study and from some 1,300 subjects provided by 6 global collaborators. Samples from collaborators originated in the United States, Italy and Spain and spanned both the acute and convalescent phases of COVID-19. A de-identified subject ID, COVID-19 status, age in years and sex were almost always included in the sample metadata. Subjects who had been exposed to COVID-19, were actively infected with it, or had recovered from it provided the deeply sampled blood TCRbeta repertoires that made up the dataset.

Participants in the prospective study were enrolled through a virtual design, were aged about 18 to 90 years, and lived in roughly 24 United States geographic areas. In the prospective study, cohorts were assigned on the basis of participant-reported clinical history obtained from a screening survey and a study questionnaire. Mobile phlebotomists in the prospective study collected whole blood, serum and a nasopharyngeal or oropharyngeal swab from every participant. Over a 2-month period, participants in the prospective study had the option of providing additional blood draws and questionnaires. Before DNA extraction, blood samples from the prospective study were shipped at room temperature or frozen. Results and caveats for the whole study, not just this receptor: How much clinical and demographic metadata was included differed by source and by participant, and the metadata was provided uncurated.

This clonotype originated in a woman between 40 and 50 years old in a cohort exposed to, infected with or recovered from COVID-19 (not recorded which). Sequenced input: PBMCs or T cells enriched from blood (not recorded which). The chain was built from TRBV6-2 or TRBV6-3 and TRBJ1-5, with an unclear D gene assignment. The CDR3 reads CASSYSGGDSNQPQHF. The DNA sequence is as follows: TGTGCCAGCAGTTACTCTGGCGGGGATAGCAATCAGCCCCAGCATTTT.